One and the same sample provided the 16 T cell receptor beta chains below, sequenced in a study of long-term antiretroviral therapy in people with HIV. They ran version v3.0 of the immunoSEQ assay at survey level. The data were produced by immunoSEQ multiplex PCR, yet TCRdb's version contains in-frame clones alone and is incomplete. This table has 20,000 to 25,000 clones, roughly four fifths appearing once. Source: unsorted PBMCs, taken about 1.8 years before starting antiretroviral therapy. These receptors all come from a woman between 35 and 50 years old with HIV.

The chain is built from TRBV6-5 and TRBJ1-5, with D perhaps TRBD1 (5 bases). The CDR3 runs to 15 residues. CDR1 is MNHEY and CDR2 is SVGAGI in the germline V gene. With 6 bases removed from V and 3 bases from J, the gap between germline ends came to 15 bases. This chain's CDR3 is CASRETGRYNQPQHF. CDR3 bases: TGTGCCAGCAGAGAGACGGGACGGTACAATCAGCCCCAGCATTTT.

There are a few counts of this clone. Here the CDR3 reads CASSTGTGAPQHF. The CDR3 DNA sequence: TGCGCCAGCAGCACAGGGACAGGGGCGCCCCAGCATTTT. This sequence joins TRBV5-1 and TRBJ1-5; 10 positions match TRBD1. CDR1 is SGHRS and CDR2 is YFSETQ in the germline V gene. CDR3 length: 13 residues. V dropped 4 bases and J dropped 9; count of bases not matched to a gene: 4.

This clone was counted a few times. The genes are TRBV11-3 and TRBJ2-2, with TRBD1 matching 7 bases. Germline V lookup: CDR1 SGHNT, CDR2 YENEEA. The V and J ends lost 5 bases and 4 bases, in that order; junction bases with no gene match: 4. The CDR3 spans 14 residues. CDR3 protein: CASSPGTVTGELFF. Written as DNA, the CDR3 is TGTGCCAGCAGCCCCGGGACAGTCACCGGGGAGCTGTTTTTT.

V and J are TRBV7-2 and TRBJ2-3; D tentatively fits TRBD1 or TRBD2 (5 bases each). The CDR3 has 14 residues. V lost 9 bases, J lost 8 bases, and 21 bases lay in between. CDR1 SGHTA and CDR2 FQGNSA come from the germline V gene. CDR3 sequence reads: CASRWGPTHGTQYF. The CDR3 nucleotides are TGTGCCAGTCGTTGGGGACCCACGCACGGTACGCAGTATTTT.

This clone was observed a handful of times. V and J are TRBV19 and TRBJ1-5; TRBD1 matches at 7 bases. The ends lost 2 bases at V and 3 bases at J; junction bases unmatched: 4. This CDR3 contains 15 residues. The germline gives CDR1 LNHDA, CDR2 SQIVND (reference sequence). CDR3 protein: CASSIRGQINQPQHF. The CDR3 DNA is TGTGCCAGTAGTATAAGGGGACAGATCAATCAGCCCCAGCATTTT.

The gene calls are TRBV4-1 and TRBJ1-2; D is ambiguous. The germline V gene encodes CDR1 MGHRA and CDR2 YSYEKL. The CDR3 sequence is 15 residues long. V gave up 1 base and J gave up 4 bases, with 13 bases separating them. The CDR3 loop is CASSQVHRATYGYTF. Written as DNA, the CDR3 is TGCGCCAGCAGCCAAGTTCACAGAGCAACCTATGGCTACACCTTC.

The V call is TRBV21-1, the J call TRBJ2-7; the D segment call TRBD2 is taken from the table without a DNA check. TRBV21-1 is a pseudogene. The CDR3 loop spans 12 amino acids. CDR3 bases: TGTGCCAGCAGCAAAACCGGGACTAGCAAGTACTTC. Its protein is CASSKTGTSKYF.

CDR3 sequence (DNA): TGTGCCAGCAGCTCACAGGGAAATACTGAAGCTTTCTTT. Its protein product is CASSSQGNTEAFF. The chain combines TRBV5-4 with TRBJ1-1, with D perhaps TRBD1 (6 bases). This CDR3 has 13 amino acids. Deletions cut 3 bases from V and 5 bases from J, with 11 bases between. The germline gives CDR1 SGHNT, CDR2 YYREEE (reference sequence).

The rearrangement links TRBV20-1 to TRBJ1-2, with 7 bases matching TRBD1. The CDR3 contains 11 residues. Germline V gives CDR1 DFQATT, CDR2 SNEGSKA (reference sequence). CDR3 nucleotide sequence: TGCGGACAGGTCGCTAACTATGGCTACACCTTC. Amino acid sequence: CGQVANYGYTF.

The genes are TRBV29-1 and TRBJ2-7; D could derive from TRBD1 or TRBD2 (5 bases each). Germline V gene sequence: CDR1 SQVTM, CDR2 ANQGSEA. The V end lost 6 bases, the J end lost 0 bases, and 12 bases lay between the germline ends. There are 13 residues in the CDR3. The CDR3 sequence: CSVGTASSYEQYF. The CDR3 DNA sequence: TGCAGCGTCGGGACGGCGAGCTCCTACGAGCAGTACTTC.

The chain's CDR3 is CASSIHRAGGYTF. CDR3 DNA sequence: TGTGCCAGCAGCATCCACAGGGCAGGGGGCTACACCTTC. The rearrangement uses TRBV5-6 and TRBJ1-2; D possibly corresponds to TRBD1 (6 bases). The CDR3 covers 13 residues. Germline V gene lookup returns CDR1 SGHDT and CDR2 YYEEEE. V was cut by 4 bases and J by 8 bases, with 15 bases left in between.

This chain connects TRBV6-5 to TRBJ2-7; weak D call: TRBD2 (6 bases). From germline, CDR1 is MNHEY and CDR2 SVGAGI. The V and J ends lost 8 bases and 0 bases respectively, with 11 bases between them. The CDR3 covers 13 residues. The CDR3 is CASQRGSSYEQYF. The CDR3 DNA reads TGTGCCAGCCAACGGGGGAGCTCCTACGAGCAGTACTTC.

The CDR3 loop is CASSEGGVTDTQYF. CDR3 nucleotide sequence: TGCGCCAGCAGTGAGGGGGGCGTCACAGATACGCAGTATTTT. This sequence joins TRBV10-1 and TRBJ2-3; D is possibly TRBD1 (6 bases). There are 14 residues in the CDR3. Between the trimmed V and J ends, which lost 2 bases and 2 bases, there was a span of 8 bases. Germline CDR1 WNHNN, CDR2 SYGVQD (reference sequence).

The rearrangement joins TRBV11-3 to TRBJ2-3; maybe TRBD1 (6 bases). Germline CDR1 reads SGHNT; CDR2 reads YENEEA. Trimming stripped 8 bases from V and 4 bases from J, with 13 bases between. The CDR3 is 13 residues long. CDR3 nucleotides: TGTGCCAGCTCCCCAGGGGACGCAGATACGCAGTATTTT. The encoded protein is CASSPGDADTQYF.

The rearrangement joins TRBV4-1 to TRBJ2-2; D is undetermined. This CDR3 spans 14 amino acids. Germline CDR1 and CDR2: MGHRA and YSYEKL. V was pared by 0 bases and J by 6 bases, with 8 bases between. The CDR3 DNA follows: TGCGCCAGCAGCCAAGAATATTGGCCCGGGGAGCTGTTTTTT. It is translated as CASSQEYWPGELFF.

This clone showed up just a few times. The chain carries TRBV4-1 and TRBJ2-1; the D call may be TRBD1 or TRBD2 (5 bases each). There are 15 residues in the CDR3. V dropped 4 bases and J dropped 9 bases, with 19 bases sitting between them. Germline lookup yields CDR1 MGHRA and CDR2 YSYEKL. In nucleotides, the CDR3 is TGCGCCAGCAGCCCCCGGGGCCAAATGGCTAGTGAGCAGTTCTTC. Translation gives CASSPRGQMASEQFF.